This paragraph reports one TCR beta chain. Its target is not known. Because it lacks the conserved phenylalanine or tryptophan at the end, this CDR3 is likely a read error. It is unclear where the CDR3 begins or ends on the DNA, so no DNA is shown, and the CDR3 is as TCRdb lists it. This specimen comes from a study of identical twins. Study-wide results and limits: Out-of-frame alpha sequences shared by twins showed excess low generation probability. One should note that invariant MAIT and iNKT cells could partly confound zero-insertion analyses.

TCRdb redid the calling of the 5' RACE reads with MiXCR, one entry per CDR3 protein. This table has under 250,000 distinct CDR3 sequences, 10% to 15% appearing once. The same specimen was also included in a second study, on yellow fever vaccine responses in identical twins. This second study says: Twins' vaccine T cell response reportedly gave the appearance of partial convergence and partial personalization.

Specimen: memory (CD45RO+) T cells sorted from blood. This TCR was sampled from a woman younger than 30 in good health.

The chain's CDR3 is CASLYRIQGLTSGFI. The J gene is TRBJ2-5, the V gene TRBV23-1; no DNA check was done on the table's D call, TRBD2. TRBV23-1 carries the ORF label, with uncertain function. The length of the CDR3 is 15 amino acids, counting both ends.